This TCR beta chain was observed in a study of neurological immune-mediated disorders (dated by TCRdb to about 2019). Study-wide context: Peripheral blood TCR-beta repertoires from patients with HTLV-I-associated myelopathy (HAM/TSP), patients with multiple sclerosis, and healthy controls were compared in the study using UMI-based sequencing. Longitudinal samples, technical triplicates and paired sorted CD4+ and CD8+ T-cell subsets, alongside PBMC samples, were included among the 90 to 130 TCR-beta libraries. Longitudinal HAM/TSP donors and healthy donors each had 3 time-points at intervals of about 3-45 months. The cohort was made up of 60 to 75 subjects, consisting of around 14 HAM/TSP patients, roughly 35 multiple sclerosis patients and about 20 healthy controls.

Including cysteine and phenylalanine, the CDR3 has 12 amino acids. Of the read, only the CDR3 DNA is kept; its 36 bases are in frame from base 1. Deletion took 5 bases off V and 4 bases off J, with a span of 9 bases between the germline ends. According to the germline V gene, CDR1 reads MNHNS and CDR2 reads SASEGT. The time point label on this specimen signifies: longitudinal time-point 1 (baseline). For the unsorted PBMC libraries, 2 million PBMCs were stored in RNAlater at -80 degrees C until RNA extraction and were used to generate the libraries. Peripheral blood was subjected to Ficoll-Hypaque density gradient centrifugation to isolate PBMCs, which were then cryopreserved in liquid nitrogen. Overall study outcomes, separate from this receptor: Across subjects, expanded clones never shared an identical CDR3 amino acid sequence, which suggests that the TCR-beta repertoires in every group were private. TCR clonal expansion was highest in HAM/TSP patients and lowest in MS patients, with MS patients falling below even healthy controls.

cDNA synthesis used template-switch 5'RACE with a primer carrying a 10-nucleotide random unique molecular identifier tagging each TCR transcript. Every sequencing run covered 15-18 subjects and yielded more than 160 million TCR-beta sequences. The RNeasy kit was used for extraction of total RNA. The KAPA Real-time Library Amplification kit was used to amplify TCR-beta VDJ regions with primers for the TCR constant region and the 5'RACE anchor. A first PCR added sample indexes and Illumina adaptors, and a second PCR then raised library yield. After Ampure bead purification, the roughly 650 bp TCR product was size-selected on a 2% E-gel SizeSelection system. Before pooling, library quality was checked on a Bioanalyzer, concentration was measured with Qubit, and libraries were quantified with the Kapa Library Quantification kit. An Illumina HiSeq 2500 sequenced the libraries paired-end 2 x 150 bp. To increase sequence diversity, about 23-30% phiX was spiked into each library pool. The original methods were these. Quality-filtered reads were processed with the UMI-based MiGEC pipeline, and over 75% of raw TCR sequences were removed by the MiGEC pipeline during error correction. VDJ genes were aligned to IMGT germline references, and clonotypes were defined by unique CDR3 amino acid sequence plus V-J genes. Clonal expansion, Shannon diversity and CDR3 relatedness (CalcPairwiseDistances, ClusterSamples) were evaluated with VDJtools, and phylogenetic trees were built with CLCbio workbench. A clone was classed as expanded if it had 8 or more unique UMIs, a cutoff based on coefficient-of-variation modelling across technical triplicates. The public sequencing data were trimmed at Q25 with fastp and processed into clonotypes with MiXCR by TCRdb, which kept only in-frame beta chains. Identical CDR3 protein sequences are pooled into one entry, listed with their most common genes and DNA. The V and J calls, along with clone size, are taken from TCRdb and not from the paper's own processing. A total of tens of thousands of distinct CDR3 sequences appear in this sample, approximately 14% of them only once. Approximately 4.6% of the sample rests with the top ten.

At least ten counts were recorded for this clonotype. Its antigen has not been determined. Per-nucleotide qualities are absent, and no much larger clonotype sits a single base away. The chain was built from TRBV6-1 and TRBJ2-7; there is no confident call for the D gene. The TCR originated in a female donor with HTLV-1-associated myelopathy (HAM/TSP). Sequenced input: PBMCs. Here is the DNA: TGTGCCAGCAGTTTCTCCGGGTACGAGCAGTACTTC. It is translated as CASSFSGYEQYF.